This T cell receptor (beta chain) was found in a study of blood T cell repertoires in COVID-19. Study at large: PBMCs, B-cell-depleted T cells, or T cells provided the cDNA or gDNA that made up the material.

With 8 bases removed from V and 8 bases from J, the gap between germline ends came to 13 bases. The CDR3 sequence is 12 residues long. The method was immunoSEQ multiplex PCR; TCRdb's version includes in-frame clones alone and lacks a portion of them. The sample records tens of thousands of clones, approximately 89% being singletons. The chain links TRBV12-3 or TRBV12-4 to TRBJ2-1; D gene ambiguous. This receptor was taken from a man in his 70s with active or convalescent COVID-19. Specimen: peripheral blood. The chain's CDR3 is CASRRLEDEQFF. CDR3 nucleotides: TGTGCCAGCCGCCGCTTAGAAGATGAGCAGTTCTTC.